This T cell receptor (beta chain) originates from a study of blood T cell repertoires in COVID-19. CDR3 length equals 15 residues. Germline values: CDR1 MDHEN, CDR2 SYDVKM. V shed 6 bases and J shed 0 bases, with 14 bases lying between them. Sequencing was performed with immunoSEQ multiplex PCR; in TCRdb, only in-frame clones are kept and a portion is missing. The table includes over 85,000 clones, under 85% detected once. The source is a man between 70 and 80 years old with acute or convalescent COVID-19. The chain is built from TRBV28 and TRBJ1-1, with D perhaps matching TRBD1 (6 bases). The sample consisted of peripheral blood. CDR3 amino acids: CASRMGGLVNTEAFF. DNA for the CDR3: TGTGCCAGCAGGATGGGGGGGCTGGTGAACACTGAAGCTTTCTTT.